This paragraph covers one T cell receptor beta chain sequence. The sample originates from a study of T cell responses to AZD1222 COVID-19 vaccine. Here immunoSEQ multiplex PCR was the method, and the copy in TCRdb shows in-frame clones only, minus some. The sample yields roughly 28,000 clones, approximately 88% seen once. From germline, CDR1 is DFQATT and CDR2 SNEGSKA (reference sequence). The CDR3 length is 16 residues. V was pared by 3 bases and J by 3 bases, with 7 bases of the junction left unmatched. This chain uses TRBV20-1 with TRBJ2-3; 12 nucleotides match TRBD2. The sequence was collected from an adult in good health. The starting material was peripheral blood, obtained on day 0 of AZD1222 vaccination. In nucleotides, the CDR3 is TGCAGTGCTAGTCGTCTAGCGGGAGGGCCGACAGATACGCAGTATTTT. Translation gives CSASRLAGGPTDTQYF.